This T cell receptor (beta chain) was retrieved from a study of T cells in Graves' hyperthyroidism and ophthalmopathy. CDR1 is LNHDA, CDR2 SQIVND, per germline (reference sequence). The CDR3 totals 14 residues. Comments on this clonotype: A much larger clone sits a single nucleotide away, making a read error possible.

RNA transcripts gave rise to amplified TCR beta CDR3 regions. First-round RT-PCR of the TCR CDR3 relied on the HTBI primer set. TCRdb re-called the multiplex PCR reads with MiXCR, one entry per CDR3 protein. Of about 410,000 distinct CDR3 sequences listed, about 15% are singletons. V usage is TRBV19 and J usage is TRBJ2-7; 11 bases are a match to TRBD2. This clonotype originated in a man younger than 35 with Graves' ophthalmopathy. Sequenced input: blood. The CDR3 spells CASKRLAGNYDQYF. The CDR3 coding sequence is TGTGCCAGTAAACGACTAGCGGGGAACTACGATCAGTACTTC.